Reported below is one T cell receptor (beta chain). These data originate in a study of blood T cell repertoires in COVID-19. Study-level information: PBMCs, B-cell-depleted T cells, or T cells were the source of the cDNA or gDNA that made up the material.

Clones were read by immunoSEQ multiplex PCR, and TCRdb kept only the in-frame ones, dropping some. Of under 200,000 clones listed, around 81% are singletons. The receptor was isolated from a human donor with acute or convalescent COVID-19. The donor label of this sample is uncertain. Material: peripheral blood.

CDR3 loop: CASSSARQKPMNTEAFF. In DNA, the CDR3 is TGTGCCAGCAGCTCTGCAAGACAAAAACCTATGAACACTGAAGCTTTCTTT. The chain employs TRBV5-6 and TRBJ1-1, with unresolved D. The CDR3 loop spans 17 amino acids. Germline CDR1 SGHDT, CDR2 YYEEEE. The V end was cut by 3 bases, the J end by 0 bases, with 18 bases between.